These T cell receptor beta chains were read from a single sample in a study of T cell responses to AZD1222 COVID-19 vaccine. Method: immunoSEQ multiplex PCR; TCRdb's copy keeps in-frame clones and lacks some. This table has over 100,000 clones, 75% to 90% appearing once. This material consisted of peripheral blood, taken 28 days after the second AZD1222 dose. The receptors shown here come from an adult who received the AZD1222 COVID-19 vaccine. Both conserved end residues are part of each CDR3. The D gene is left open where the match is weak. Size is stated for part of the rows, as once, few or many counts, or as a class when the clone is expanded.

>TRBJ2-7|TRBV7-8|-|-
CASSRQKGAEQYF
TGTGCCAGCAGCCGGCAGAAGGGAGCCGAGCAGTACTTC
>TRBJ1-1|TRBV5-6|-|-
CASSLVLGVSNTEAFF
TGTGCCAGCAGCTTGGTCTTGGGGGTAAGCAACACTGAAGCTTTCTTT
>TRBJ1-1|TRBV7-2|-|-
CASSLRSGYTEAFF
TGTGCCAGCAGCTTACGATCCGGGTACACTGAAGCTTTCTTT
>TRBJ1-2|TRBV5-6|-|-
CASSLVGRDNYGYTF
TGTGCCAGCAGCTTGGTCGGCAGAGATAACTATGGCTACACCTTC
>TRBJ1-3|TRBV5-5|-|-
CASSLTGSGNTIYF
TGTGCCAGCAGCTTGACAGGCTCTGGAAACACCATATATTTT
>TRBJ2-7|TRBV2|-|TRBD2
CASSPRGVYEQYF
TGTGCCAGCAGCCCCCGGGGGGTATACGAGCAGTACTTC
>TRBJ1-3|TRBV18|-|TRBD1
CASSAQLQGASGNTIYF
TGTGCCAGCTCCGCGCAACTACAGGGGGCTAGTGGAAACACCATATATTTT
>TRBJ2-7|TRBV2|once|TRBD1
CASSAGQGGTYEQYF
TGTGCCAGCAGCGCCGGACAGGGGGGAACCTACGAGCAGTACTTC
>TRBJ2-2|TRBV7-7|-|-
CASSFYTTGELFF
TGTGCCAGCAGCTTCTATACTACCGGGGAGCTGTTTTTT
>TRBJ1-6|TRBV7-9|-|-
CASSLAGGNSPLHF
TGTGCCAGCAGCTTAGCAGGGGGTAATTCACCCCTCCACTTT
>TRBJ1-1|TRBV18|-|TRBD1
CASSPVTGGTEAFF
TGTGCCAGCTCACCGGTTACAGGGGGGACTGAAGCTTTCTTT
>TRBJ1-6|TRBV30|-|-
CASNKRRGNSPLHF
TGTGCCTCGAACAAGAGGAGGGGGAATTCACCCCTCCACTTT
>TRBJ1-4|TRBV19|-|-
CASTITQTNEKLFF
TGTGCCAGTACAATAACGCAAACTAATGAAAAACTGTTTTTT